This TCR beta chain emerged from a study of CD8 T cells in Susac syndrome. CDR1 is LNHNV, CDR2 YYDKDF, per germline (reference sequence). V was clipped by 5 bases and J by 2 bases; unmatched bases: 6. This CDR3 region has 15 residues. Random hexamers primed reverse transcription of 0.5 to 1 ug RNA. Using its own MiXCR run on the immunoSEQ multiplex PCR reads, TCRdb lists one record per CDR3 protein. The sample lists under 80,000 distinct CDR3 sequences; roughly 94% were seen once. The chain couples TRBV15 to TRBJ2-7; 10 bases align to TRBD1. Material for sequencing was CD8+ T cells from PBMCs. This clonotype was sampled from a human donor with multiple sclerosis. The CDR3 here is CATSPRGQGPYEQYF. The DNA of the CDR3 is TGTGCCACCAGCCCCCGGGGACAGGGGCCCTACGAGCAGTACTTC.